These 20 T cell receptor beta chains share one sample of origin, sequenced in a study of blood T cell repertoires in COVID-19. Profiling relied on immunoSEQ multiplex PCR, and the TCRdb table lists in-frame clones only, not all of them. Seen here are approximately 130,000 clones, 70% to 80% observed once, and the top ten hold roughly 10%. Sequenced sample: peripheral blood. These receptors were taken from a human donor in a cohort sampled during active COVID-19.

The chain joins TRBV5-1 to TRBJ2-7; 9 bases line up with TRBD2. This CDR3 region has 16 residues. Germline V gives CDR1 SGHRS, CDR2 YFSETQ. The V gene end was trimmed by 4 bases and the J gene end by 3 bases; junction bases not matched to a gene: 11. This CDR3 is CASSPEVAGGLYEQYF. The CDR3 nucleotides are TGCGCCAGCAGCCCTGAGGTGGCGGGGGGGCTCTACGAGCAGTACTTC.

The V and J genes are TRBV5-4 and TRBJ2-3; a weak D match, TRBD1 (5 bases). Trimming removed 4 bases at V and 5 bases at J, with 8 bases between. From germline, CDR1 is SGHNT and CDR2 YYREEE (reference sequence). The CDR3 covers 12 residues. CDR3 nucleotides: TGTGCCAGCAGCCCTGGACAAGATACGCAGTATTTT. Translating it yields CASSPGQDTQYF. The variable domain in full, with the rest retrieved from reference TRBV5-4 and TRBJ2-3, is ETGVTQSPTHLIKTRGQQVTLRCSSQSGHNTVSWYQQALGQGPQFIFQYYREEENGRGNFPPRFSGLQFPNYSSELNVNALELDDSALYLCASSPGQDTQYFGPGTRLTVL.

This chain joins TRBV3-1 (or the pseudogene TRBV3-2) and TRBJ1-2; D might be TRBD1 (5 bases). Deletions cut 4 bases from V and 4 bases from J, with 10 bases between. The CDR3 is 13 residues long. In germline, CDR1 is LGHDT, CDR2 YNNKEL (reference sequence). The CDR3, as DNA: TGTGCCAGCAGCCCCTCGACAGCCTATGGCTACACCTTC. Its translation: CASSPSTAYGYTF.

CDR3 protein: CASSQGLYADTQYF. CDR3 in DNA: TGTGCCAGCAGCCAGGGACTGTACGCAGATACGCAGTATTTT. The rearrangement uses TRBV14 and TRBJ2-3, with D possibly being TRBD2 (6 bases). Trimming left V 3 bases short and J 4 bases short, with 11 bases between. Per the germline V gene, CDR1 is SGHDN and CDR2 is FVKESK. There are 14 residues in the CDR3.

This clone was detected a few times. The chain links TRBV21-1 to TRBJ2-2; TRBD2 is taken as the D call from the table, unchecked against the DNA. TRBV21-1 is an annotated pseudogene. The CDR3 consists of 14 residues. The CDR3 sequence is CATRQRGCTGELFF. In nucleotides, the CDR3 is TGTGCCACCCGTCAGCGGGGCTGCACCGGGGAGCTGTTTTTT.

The chain combines TRBV5-1 with TRBJ2-7, with TRBD1 as a possible D gene (6 bases). Trimming removed 0 bases at V and 3 bases at J, with 10 bases between. This CDR3 region has 14 residues. Germline V gene lookup returns CDR1 SGHRS and CDR2 YFSETQ. CDR3 in amino acids: CASSLEYRDYEQYF. CDR3 nucleotide sequence: TGCGCCAGCAGCTTGGAATACAGGGACTACGAGCAGTACTTC.

CDR3 in amino acids: CASSPGQPRGYYEQYF. The CDR3 DNA reads TGTGCCAGCAGCCCGGGACAGCCAAGGGGCTACTACGAGCAGTACTTC. This chain uses TRBV11-2 with TRBJ2-7; 7 nucleotides line up with TRBD1. Unmatched junction bases numbered 13, after V lost 5 bases and J lost 3 bases. CDR3 length equals 16 residues. Germline values: CDR1 SGHAT, CDR2 FQNNGV.

V and J are TRBV7-9 and TRBJ2-1, with 9 nucleotides matching TRBD2. Germline V CDR1 and CDR2: SEHNR, FQNEAQ (reference sequence). This CDR3 region has 15 residues. Trimming removed 2 bases from V and 8 bases from J; junction bases left unmatched: 7. The CDR3 sequence is CASSLKGGGGDEQFF. The CDR3 DNA is TGTGCCAGCAGCTTAAAGGGTGGCGGGGGGGATGAGCAGTTCTTC. Full variable domain (rest looked up from reference TRBV7-9 and TRBJ2-1): DTGVSQNPRHKITKRGQNVTFRCDPISEHNRLYWYRQTLGQGPEFLTYFQNEAQLEKSRLLSDRFSAERPKGSFSTLEIQRTEQGDSAMYLCASSLKGGGGDEQFFGPGTRLTVL.

The J gene is TRBJ1-2, the V gene TRBV10-3; tentative D call: TRBD1 (6 bases). Deletions cut 3 bases from V and 2 bases from J, with 10 bases between. The length of the CDR3 is 14 residues. Germline loops: CDR1 ENHRY, CDR2 SYGVKD. This chain's CDR3 is CAISDDRRNYGYTF. In DNA, the CDR3 is TGTGCCATCAGTGACGACAGGAGGAACTATGGCTACACCTTC.

This rearrangement joins TRBV28 to TRBJ2-2; 7 bases fit TRBD2. The CDR3 runs to 15 residues. Germline-derived CDR1 and CDR2 are MDHEN and SYDVKM. The V segment lost 2 bases and the J segment 4 bases; nucleotides outside the gene matches: 4. The CDR3, as DNA: TGTGCCAGCAGTTTAGGGGGAGGGAGCACCGGGGAGCTGTTTTTT. Translating gives CASSLGGGSTGELFF.

The chain couples TRBV19 to TRBJ1-4; no clear D gene. The CDR3 length is 14 residues. V lost 0 bases, J lost 7 bases, and 9 bases lay in between. CDR1 LNHDA and CDR2 SQIVND come from the germline V gene (reference sequence). CDR3 amino acids: CASSIESRSEKLFF. The DNA for the CDR3 is TGTGCCAGTAGTATAGAATCCCGGAGTGAAAAACTGTTTTTT.

This chain connects TRBV6-6 to TRBJ1-5, with D maybe TRBD1 (6 bases). The germline gives CDR1 MNHNY, CDR2 SVGAGI (reference sequence). V lost 5 bases and J 4 bases, leaving 18 bases between the germline ends. This CDR3 has 16 amino acids. The CDR3 nucleotides read TGTGCCAGCAGTCCTTGGGGGCGCGGGGGTAATCAGCCCCAGCATTTT. This gives the protein CASSPWGRGGNQPQHF.

The chain joins TRBV4-1 to TRBJ2-2; 9 positions match TRBD2. The junction had 7 bases not matched to a gene; V was cut back by 3 bases and J by 5 bases. CDR1 is MGHRA and CDR2 is YSYEKL in the germline V gene. The CDR3 contains 16 residues. CDR3 nucleotide sequence: TGCGCCAGCAGCCACGGGCGGGGGGGTCGGACCGGGGAGCTGTTTTTT. It specifies CASSHGRGGRTGELFF.

The rearrangement uses TRBV5-6 and TRBJ2-7, with 9 bases aligning to TRBD1. After removal of 0 bases from V and 2 bases from J, the junction contained 3 bases not matched to a gene. Germline lookup yields CDR1 SGHDT and CDR2 YYEEEE. The CDR3 extends over 15 amino acids. The CDR3: CASSLGTGVTYEQYF. In DNA form, the CDR3 reads TGTGCCAGCAGCTTGGGGACAGGGGTCACCTACGAGCAGTACTTC.

This chain links TRBV15 with TRBJ1-5; 8 bases agree with TRBD1. Germline CDR1 reads LNHNV; CDR2 reads YYDKDF (reference sequence). V lost 0 bases to trimming and J lost 7 bases; unmatched junction nucleotides: 8. The CDR3 covers 16 residues. The CDR3 DNA follows: TGTGCCACCAGCAGAGAGAGGCAGGGGGCGGTACAGCCCCAGCATTTT. This translates into CATSRERQGAVQPQHF.

This chain joins TRBV10-2 and TRBJ2-7, with TRBD2 identical over 7 bases. Germline CDR1 is WSHSY and CDR2 is SAAADI. The V segment lost 7 bases and the J segment 3 bases; nucleotides outside the gene matches: 6. The CDR3 extends over 13 amino acids. The CDR3 loop is CASKDPSGYEQYF. In DNA form, the CDR3 reads TGCGCCAGCAAAGACCCTAGCGGCTACGAGCAGTACTTC.

The chain combines TRBV6-5 with TRBJ2-7, with 10 bases aligning to TRBD1. This CDR3 contains 15 residues. The V segment lost 6 bases and the J segment 0 bases; nucleotides outside the gene matches: 5. CDR1 MNHEY and CDR2 SVGAGI come from the germline V gene. The CDR3 coding sequence is TGTGCCAGCAGGGGGGACAGGGGAAGCTCCTACGAGCAGTACTTC. The encoded protein is CASRGDRGSSYEQYF.

The chain employs TRBV4-2 and TRBJ1-2; 7 positions match TRBD1. Germline-derived CDR1 and CDR2 are LGHNA and YNFKEQ. The CDR3 loop spans 16 amino acids. Trimming took 3 bases from V and 3 from J; bases not matched to a gene: 10. The CDR3, as DNA: TGTGCCAGCAGCCAGGGAATCACAGGGGTGGACTATGGCTACACCTTC. Translated, it gives CASSQGITGVDYGYTF.

V usage is TRBV6-5 and J usage is TRBJ2-3, with 7 bases fitting TRBD2. V was pared by 6 bases and J by 6 bases, with 6 bases of the junction left unmatched. CDR3 length: 13 amino acids. The V gene's germline CDR1 is MNHEY and CDR2 SVGAGI. In DNA form, the CDR3 reads TGTGCCAGCAGGCTGGACGGGAGGGATACGCAGTATTTT. It encodes CASRLDGRDTQYF.

The chain links TRBV18 to TRBJ2-5; D gene uncertain. The V gene lost 2 bases and the J gene lost 5 bases, with 9 bases spanning the gap. The germline V gene encodes CDR1 KGHSH and CDR2 LQKENI. The CDR3 contains 13 residues. CDR3 sequence: CASSPFESETQYF. CDR3 nucleotides: TGTGCCAGCTCACCATTCGAGTCGGAGACCCAGTACTTC. Looking up the rest from reference TRBV18 and TRBJ2-5 gives the full variable domain: NAGVMQNPRHLVRRRGQEARLRCSPMKGHSHVYWYRQLPEEGLKFMVYLQKENIIDESGMPKERFSAEFPKEGPSILRIQQVVRGDSAAYFCASSPFESETQYFGPGTRLLVL.